These 5 T cell receptor beta chains came from one sample sequenced in a study of tumor-infiltrating lymphocytes in primary liver carcinoma. With roughly 0.5 ug total RNA as template and a constant-region primer, TCR beta cDNA was made. Three-round nested multiplex PCR performed with slightly modified ARM-PCR produced the TCR beta libraries. TRBV1-TRBV30 forward and Cbeta reverse primers drove the first two roughly 10-cycle rounds. MiXCR, applied by TCRdb to the multiplex PCR reads, yields one record per CDR3 protein. The table lists fewer than 400,000 distinct CDR3 sequences, roughly 60% of them singletons. Germline DNA was extracted too, while blood RNA derived from unsorted whole blood. The material sequenced was peripheral blood. The receptor source for this set is a man aged 35 to 55 with primary liver carcinoma and hepatitis B virus infection.

This rearrangement joins TRBV6-5 to TRBJ2-7; D may be TRBD2 (5 bases). The DNA end lines up better with TRBJ2-1; the J call may be wrong. CDR3 size: 16 residues. Germline-derived CDR1 and CDR2 are MNHEY and SVGAGI. DNA of the CDR3: TGTGCCAGCAGTTACGGAGGCAGGAGACATACCTACGAGCAGTTCTTC. This encodes CASSYGGRRHTYEQFF.

The CDR3 is CASSLGAPEYQETQYF. The CDR3 bases are TGCGCCAGCAGCTTGGGCGCCCCCGAGTACCAAGAGACCCAGTACTTC. The chain uses TRBV5-1 and TRBJ2-5; no reliable D call. The CDR3 length is 16 residues. V gave up 0 bases and J gave up 0 bases, with 12 bases separating them. CDR1 is SGHRS, CDR2 YFSETQ, per germline.

Concerning this clonotype: Relative to the germline gene, one junction end is altered; a read error may explain this. This chain links TRBV11-2 with TRBJ2-7, with D hard to call. This CDR3 comprises 15 residues. CDR1 is SGHAT and CDR2 is FQNNGV in the germline V gene. The CDR3 loop is CASSLKAPGSDEQYF. CDR3 nucleotides: TGCGCCAGCAGCTTAAAGGCCCCCGGGTCAGATGAGCAGTACTTC.

This chain uses TRBV7-2 with TRBJ1-5; 7 bases match TRBD1. This CDR3 has 13 residues. From germline, CDR1 is SGHTA and CDR2 FQGNSA. After removal of 3 bases from V and 7 bases from J, the junction contained 3 bases not matched to a gene. The CDR3 nucleotides read TGTGCCAGCAGCTTGCAGGGGGGGCAGCCCCAGCATTTT. Amino acid sequence: CASSLQGGQPQHF.

Points on this clonotype: One junction end disagrees with the germline gene, perhaps due to a read error. The chain carries TRBV6-5 and TRBJ2-6; perhaps D is TRBD1 or TRBD2 (5 bases each). The CDR3 totals 17 residues. Germline CDR1 reads MNHEY; CDR2 reads SVGAGI. CDR3 bases: TGTGCCAGCAGTTACTCCGGGGACCCCTCTGGGGCCAACGTCCTGACATTC. As protein: CASSYSGDPSGANVLTF.